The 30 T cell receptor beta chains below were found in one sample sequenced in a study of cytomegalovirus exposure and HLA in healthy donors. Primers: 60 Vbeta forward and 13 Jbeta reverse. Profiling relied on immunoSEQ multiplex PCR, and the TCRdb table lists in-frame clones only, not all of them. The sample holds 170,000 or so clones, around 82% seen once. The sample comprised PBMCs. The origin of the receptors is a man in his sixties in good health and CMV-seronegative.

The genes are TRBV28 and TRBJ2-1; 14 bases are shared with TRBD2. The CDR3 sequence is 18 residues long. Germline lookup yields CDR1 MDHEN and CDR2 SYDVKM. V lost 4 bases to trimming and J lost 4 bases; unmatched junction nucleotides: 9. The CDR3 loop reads CASSSSGTSGRGYNEQFF. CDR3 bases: TGTGCCAGCAGTTCCTCCGGGACTAGCGGGAGAGGTTACAATGAGCAGTTCTTC.

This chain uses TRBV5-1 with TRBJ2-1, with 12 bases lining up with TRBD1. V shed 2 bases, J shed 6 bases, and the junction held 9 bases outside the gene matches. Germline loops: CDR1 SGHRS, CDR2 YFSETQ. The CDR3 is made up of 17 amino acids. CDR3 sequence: CASSFGGQGAFSNEQFF. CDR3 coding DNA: TGCGCCAGCAGCTTTGGGGGACAGGGGGCGTTTAGCAATGAGCAGTTCTTC.

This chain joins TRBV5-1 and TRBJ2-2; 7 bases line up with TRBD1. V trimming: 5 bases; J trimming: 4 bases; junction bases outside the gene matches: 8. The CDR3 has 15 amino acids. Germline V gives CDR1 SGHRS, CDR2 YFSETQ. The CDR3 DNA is TGCGCCAGCAGGTCCACAGGGGTGGGCACCGGGGAGCTGTTTTTT. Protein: CASRSTGVGTGELFF. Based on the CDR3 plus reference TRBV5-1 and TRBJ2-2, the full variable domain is KAGVTQTPRYLIKTRGQQVTLSCSPISGHRSVSWYQQTPGQGLQFLFEYFSETQRNKGNFPGRFSGRQFSNSRSEMNVSTLELGDSALYLCASRSTGVGTGELFFGEGSRLTVL.

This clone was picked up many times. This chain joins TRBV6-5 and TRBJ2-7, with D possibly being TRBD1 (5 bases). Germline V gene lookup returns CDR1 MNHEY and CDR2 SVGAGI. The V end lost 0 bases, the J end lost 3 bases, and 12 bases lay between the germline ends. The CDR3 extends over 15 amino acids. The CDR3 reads CASSYSYQGGYEQYF. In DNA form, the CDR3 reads TGTGCCAGCAGTTACTCGTACCAGGGTGGCTACGAGCAGTACTTC.

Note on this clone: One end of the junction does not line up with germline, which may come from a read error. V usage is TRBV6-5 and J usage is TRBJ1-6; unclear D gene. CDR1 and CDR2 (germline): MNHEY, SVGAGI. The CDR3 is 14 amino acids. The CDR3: CASTLGGVNSPLNF. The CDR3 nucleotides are TGTGCCAGCACGTTGGGCGGGGTAAATTCACCCCTCAACTTT.

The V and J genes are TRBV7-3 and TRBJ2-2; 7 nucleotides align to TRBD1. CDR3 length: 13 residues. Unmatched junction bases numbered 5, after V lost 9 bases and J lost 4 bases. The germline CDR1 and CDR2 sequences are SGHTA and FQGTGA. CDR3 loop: CASTGQITGELFF. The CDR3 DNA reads TGTGCCAGTACGGGACAGATCACCGGGGAGCTGTTTTTT.

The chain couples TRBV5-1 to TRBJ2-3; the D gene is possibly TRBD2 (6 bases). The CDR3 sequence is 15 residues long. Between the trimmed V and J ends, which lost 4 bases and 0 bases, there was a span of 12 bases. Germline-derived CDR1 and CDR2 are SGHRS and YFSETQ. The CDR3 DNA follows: TGCGCCAGCAGCCCGGGACTCGCAAGCACAGATACGCAGTATTTT. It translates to CASSPGLASTDTQYF. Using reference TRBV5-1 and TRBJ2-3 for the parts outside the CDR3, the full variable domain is KAGVTQTPRYLIKTRGQQVTLSCSPISGHRSVSWYQQTPGQGLQFLFEYFSETQRNKGNFPGRFSGRQFSNSRSEMNVSTLELGDSALYLCASSPGLASTDTQYFGPGTRLTVL.

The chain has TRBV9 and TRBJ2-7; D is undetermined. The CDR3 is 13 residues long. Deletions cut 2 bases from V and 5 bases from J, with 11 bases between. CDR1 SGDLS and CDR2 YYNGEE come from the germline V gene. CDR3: CASSVGEVHEQYF. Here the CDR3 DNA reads TGTGCCAGCAGCGTTGGAGAGGTCCACGAGCAGTACTTC.

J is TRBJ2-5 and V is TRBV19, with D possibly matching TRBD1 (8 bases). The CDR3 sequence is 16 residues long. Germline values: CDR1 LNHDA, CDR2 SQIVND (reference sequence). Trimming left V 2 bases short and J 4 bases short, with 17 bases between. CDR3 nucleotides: TGTGCCAGTAGTATATTGGCAGGGGGCGGGGGAGAGACCCAGTACTTC. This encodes CASSILAGGGGETQYF.

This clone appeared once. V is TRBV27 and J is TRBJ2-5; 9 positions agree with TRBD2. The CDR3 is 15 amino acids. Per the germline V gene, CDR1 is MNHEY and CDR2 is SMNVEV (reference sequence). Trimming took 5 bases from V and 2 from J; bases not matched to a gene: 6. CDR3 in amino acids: CASSQSTSGQETQYF. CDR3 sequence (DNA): TGTGCCAGCAGTCAATCGACTAGCGGACAAGAGACCCAGTACTTC.

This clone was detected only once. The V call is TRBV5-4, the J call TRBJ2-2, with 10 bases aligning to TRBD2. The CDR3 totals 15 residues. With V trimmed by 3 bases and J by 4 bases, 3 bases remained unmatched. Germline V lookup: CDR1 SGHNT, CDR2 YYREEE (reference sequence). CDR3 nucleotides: TGTGCCAGCAGCTCTAGCGGGAGAAGCACCGGGGAGCTGTTTTTT. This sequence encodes CASSSSGRSTGELFF.

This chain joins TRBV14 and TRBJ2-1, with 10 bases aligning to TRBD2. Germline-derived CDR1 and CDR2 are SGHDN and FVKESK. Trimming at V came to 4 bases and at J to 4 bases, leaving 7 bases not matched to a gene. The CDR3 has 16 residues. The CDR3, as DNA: TGTGCCAGCAGCCGCAAAGCGGGAGGGCCGTACAATGAGCAGTTCTTC. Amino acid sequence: CASSRKAGGPYNEQFF.

The CDR3 DNA reads as TGTGCCAGCAGCTTTTTTGAGAGCACTGAAGCTTTCTTT. Residues: CASSFFESTEAFF. The rearrangement uses TRBV27 and TRBJ1-1, with no clear D. Trimming took 6 bases from V and 4 from J, leaving 12 bases between them. This CDR3 is built from 13 residues. Per the germline V gene, CDR1 is MNHEY and CDR2 is SMNVEV (reference sequence).

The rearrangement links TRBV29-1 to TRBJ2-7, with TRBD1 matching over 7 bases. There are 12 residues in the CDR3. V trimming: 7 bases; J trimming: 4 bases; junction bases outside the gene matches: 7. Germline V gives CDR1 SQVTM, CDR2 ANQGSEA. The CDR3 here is CSATTGRYEQYF. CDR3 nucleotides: TGCAGCGCTACGACAGGGCGATACGAGCAGTACTTC.

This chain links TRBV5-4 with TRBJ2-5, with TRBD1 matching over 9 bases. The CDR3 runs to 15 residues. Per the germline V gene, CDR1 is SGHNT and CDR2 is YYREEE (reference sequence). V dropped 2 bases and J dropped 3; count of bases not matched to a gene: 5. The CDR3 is CASSFDRQGEETQYF. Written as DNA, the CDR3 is TGTGCCAGCAGCTTCGACCGACAGGGGGAAGAGACCCAGTACTTC.

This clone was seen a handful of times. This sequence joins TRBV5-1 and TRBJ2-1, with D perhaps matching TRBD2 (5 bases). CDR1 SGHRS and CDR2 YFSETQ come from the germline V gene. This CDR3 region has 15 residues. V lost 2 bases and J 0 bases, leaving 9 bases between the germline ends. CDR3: CASSLQRDSYNEQFF. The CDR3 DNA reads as TGCGCCAGCAGCTTACAACGGGACTCCTACAATGAGCAGTTCTTC.

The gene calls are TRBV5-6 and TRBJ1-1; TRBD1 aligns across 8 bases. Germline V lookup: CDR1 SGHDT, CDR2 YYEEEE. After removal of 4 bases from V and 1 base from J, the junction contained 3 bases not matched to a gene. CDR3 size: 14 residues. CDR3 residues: CASSDGTGNTEAFF. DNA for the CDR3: TGTGCCAGCAGCGATGGGACAGGGAACACTGAAGCTTTCTTT.

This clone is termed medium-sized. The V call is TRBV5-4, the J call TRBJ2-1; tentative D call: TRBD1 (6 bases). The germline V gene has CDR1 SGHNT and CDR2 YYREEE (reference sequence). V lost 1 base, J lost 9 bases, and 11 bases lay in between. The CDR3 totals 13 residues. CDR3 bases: TGTGCCAGCAGCTTGTGGGACATAGGTGAGCAGTTCTTC. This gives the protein CASSLWDIGEQFF.

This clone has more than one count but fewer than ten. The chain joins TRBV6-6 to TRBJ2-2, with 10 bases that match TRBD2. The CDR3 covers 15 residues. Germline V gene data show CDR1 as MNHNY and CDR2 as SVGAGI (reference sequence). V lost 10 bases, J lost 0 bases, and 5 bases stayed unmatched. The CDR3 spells CATRTSGANTGELFF. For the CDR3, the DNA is TGTGCCACCCGGACTAGCGGTGCGAACACCGGGGAGCTGTTTTTT.

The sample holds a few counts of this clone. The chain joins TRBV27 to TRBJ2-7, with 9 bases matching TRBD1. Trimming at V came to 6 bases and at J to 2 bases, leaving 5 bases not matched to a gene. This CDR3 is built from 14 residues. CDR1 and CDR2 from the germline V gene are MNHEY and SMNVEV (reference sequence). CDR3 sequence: CASRPGQGPYEQYF. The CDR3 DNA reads TGTGCCAGCAGACCGGGACAGGGACCCTACGAGCAGTACTTC.

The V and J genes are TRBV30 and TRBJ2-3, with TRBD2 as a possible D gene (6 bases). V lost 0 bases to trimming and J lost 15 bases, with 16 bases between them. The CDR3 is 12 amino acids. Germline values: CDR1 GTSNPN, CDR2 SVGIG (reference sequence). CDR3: CAWSVGGMTKYF. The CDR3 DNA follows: TGTGCCTGGAGTGTTGGAGGGATGACAAAATATTTT.

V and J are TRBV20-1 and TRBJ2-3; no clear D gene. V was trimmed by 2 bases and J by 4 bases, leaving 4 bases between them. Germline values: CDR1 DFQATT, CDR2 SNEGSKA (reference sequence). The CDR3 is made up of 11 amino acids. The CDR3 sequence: CSARPSDTQYF. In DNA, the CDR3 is TGCAGTGCTAGACCTTCAGATACGCAGTATTTT.

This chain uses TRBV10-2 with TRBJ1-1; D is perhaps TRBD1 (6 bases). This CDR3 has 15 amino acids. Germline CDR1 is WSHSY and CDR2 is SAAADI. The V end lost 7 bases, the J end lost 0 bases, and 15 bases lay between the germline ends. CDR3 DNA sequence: TGCGCCAGCATAGGACAGCCGATCTTGAACACTGAAGCTTTCTTT. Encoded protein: CASIGQPILNTEAFF.

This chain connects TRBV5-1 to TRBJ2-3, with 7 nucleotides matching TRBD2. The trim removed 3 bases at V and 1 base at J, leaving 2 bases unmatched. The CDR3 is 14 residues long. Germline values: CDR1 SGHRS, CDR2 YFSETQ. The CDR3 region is CASSSSGGTDTQYF. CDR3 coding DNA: TGCGCCAGCAGCTCTAGCGGCGGCACAGATACGCAGTATTTT.

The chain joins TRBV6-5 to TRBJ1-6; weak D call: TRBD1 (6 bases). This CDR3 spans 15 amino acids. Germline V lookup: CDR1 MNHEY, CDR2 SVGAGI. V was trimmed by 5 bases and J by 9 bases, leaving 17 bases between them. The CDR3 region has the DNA TGTGCCAGCAGTCTACAGGGTATGAATGCTTCACCCCTCCACTTT. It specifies CASSLQGMNASPLHF.

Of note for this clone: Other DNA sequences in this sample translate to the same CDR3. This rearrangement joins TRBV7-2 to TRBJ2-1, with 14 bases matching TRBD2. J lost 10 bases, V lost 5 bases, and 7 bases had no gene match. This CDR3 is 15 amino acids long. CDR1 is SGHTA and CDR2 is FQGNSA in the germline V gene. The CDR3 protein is CASSPTSGRANEQFF. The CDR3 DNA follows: TGTGCCAGCAGCCCGACTAGCGGGAGGGCCAACGAGCAGTTCTTC.

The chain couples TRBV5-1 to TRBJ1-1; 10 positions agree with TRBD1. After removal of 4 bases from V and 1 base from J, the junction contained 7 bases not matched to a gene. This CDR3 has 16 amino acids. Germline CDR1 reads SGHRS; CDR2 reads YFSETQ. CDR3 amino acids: CASSNRDRGENTEAFF. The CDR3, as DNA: TGCGCCAGCAGCAACCGGGACAGGGGCGAGAACACTGAAGCTTTCTTT. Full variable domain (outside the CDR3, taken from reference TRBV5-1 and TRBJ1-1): KAGVTQTPRYLIKTRGQQVTLSCSPISGHRSVSWYQQTPGQGLQFLFEYFSETQRNKGNFPGRFSGRQFSNSRSEMNVSTLELGDSALYLCASSNRDRGENTEAFFGQGTRLTVV.

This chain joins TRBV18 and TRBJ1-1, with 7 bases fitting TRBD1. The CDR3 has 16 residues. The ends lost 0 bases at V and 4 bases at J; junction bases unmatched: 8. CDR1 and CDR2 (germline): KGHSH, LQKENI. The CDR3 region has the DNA TGTGCCAGCTCACCACCATCCCTACAGGGGCGCACTGAAGCTTTCTTT. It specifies CASSPPSLQGRTEAFF.

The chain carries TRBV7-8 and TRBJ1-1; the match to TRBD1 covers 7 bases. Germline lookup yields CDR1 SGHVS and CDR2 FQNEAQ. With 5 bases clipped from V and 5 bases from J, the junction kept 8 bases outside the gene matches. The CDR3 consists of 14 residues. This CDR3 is CASSTGTVGTEAFF. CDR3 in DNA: TGTGCCAGCAGCACGGGGACAGTAGGAACTGAAGCTTTCTTT.

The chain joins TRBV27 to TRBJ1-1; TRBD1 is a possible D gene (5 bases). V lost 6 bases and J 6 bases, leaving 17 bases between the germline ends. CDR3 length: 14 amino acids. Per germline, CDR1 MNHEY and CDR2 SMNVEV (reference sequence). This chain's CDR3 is CASSPQGGRPEAFF. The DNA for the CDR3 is TGTGCCAGCAGCCCGCAGGGAGGGCGCCCTGAAGCTTTCTTT.